What follows are 29 T cell receptor beta chains derived from one specimen sequenced in a study of molecular identifiers for immune sequencing clone quantification. MiXCR, run by TCRdb on the PCR reads, gives a single entry per CDR3 protein. The sample lists 400,000 to 600,000 distinct CDR3 sequences, over 20% occurring once. The specimen was naive CD8+ T cells from blood, with Jurkat cell RNA spiked in. Sample subset: FACS-sorted CD8+CD4-CCR7+CD45RA+ naive T cells. The receptors originated from a human donor in good health. Some libraries in this study had Jurkat cell RNA spiked in.

V gene TRBV27 combines with J gene TRBJ2-7; 7 bases match TRBD1. V was pared by 4 bases and J by 0 bases, with 6 bases of the junction left unmatched. Germline V gene sequence: CDR1 MNHEY, CDR2 SMNVEV (reference sequence). The CDR3 loop spans 15 amino acids. As DNA, the CDR3 is TGTGCCAGCAGTTACCAGACAGGGAGCTCCTACGAGCAGTACTTC. This encodes CASSYQTGSSYEQYF.

This chain joins TRBV9 and TRBJ2-2; D remains ambiguous. The CDR3 runs to 14 residues. CDR1 is SGDLS and CDR2 is YYNGEE in the germline V gene. Trimming removed 0 bases from V and 1 base from J, with 4 bases in between. CDR3 in DNA: TGTGCCAGCAGCGTAGGCCGGAACACCGGGGAGCTGTTTTTT. As protein: CASSVGRNTGELFF.

In DNA, the CDR3 is TGTGCCAGCGCCCTTTCCTACAATGAGCAGTTCTTC. Its translation: CASALSYNEQFF. The chain joins TRBV6-2 or TRBV6-3 to TRBJ2-1; unclear D gene. V lost 8 bases, J lost 1 base, and 6 bases lay in between. Germline CDR1 is MNHEY and CDR2 is SVGEGT. CDR3 length: 12 amino acids.

The table lists this clonotype with many counts. The chain links TRBV6-1 to TRBJ2-3; no reliable D call. The CDR3 length is 11 residues. Trimming took 1 base from V and 11 from J, leaving 7 bases between them. Per germline, CDR1 MNHNS and CDR2 SASEGT. DNA of the CDR3: TGTGCCAGCAGTGAAGGCGGTGTGCAGTATTTT. Its translation is CASSEGGVQYF.

The V and J genes are TRBV10-3 and TRBJ1-6; no firm D call. In germline, CDR1 is ENHRY, CDR2 SYGVKD. This CDR3 region has 15 residues. V shed 0 bases and J shed 8 bases, with 11 bases lying between them. CDR3 in amino acids: CAISESGGRHSPLHF. In DNA form, the CDR3 reads TGTGCCATCAGTGAGTCCGGAGGGAGGCATTCACCCCTCCACTTT.

This clonotype was detected many times. The chain combines TRBV15 with TRBJ1-5, with 7 bases fitting TRBD1. The V gene end was trimmed by 7 bases and the J gene end by 6 bases; junction bases not matched to a gene: 6. The CDR3 extends over 13 amino acids. In germline, CDR1 is LNHNV, CDR2 YYDKDF (reference sequence). CDR3 loop: CATTGYRGQPQHF. CDR3 DNA sequence: TGTGCCACCACGGGGTACAGGGGTCAGCCCCAGCATTTT.

This clonotype appeared many times. The CDR3 is CASSPGLAGPYEQYF. CDR3 nucleotide sequence: TGTGCCAGCAGCCCGGGACTAGCGGGTCCCTACGAGCAGTACTTC. The gene calls are TRBV27 and TRBJ2-7; 12 nucleotides line up with TRBD2. CDR3 length: 15 residues. From germline, CDR1 is MNHEY and CDR2 SMNVEV (reference sequence). The V and J ends lost 6 bases and 2 bases, in that order; junction bases with no gene match: 5.

This clonotype was seen repeatedly, ten times or more. The CDR3 sequence is CSAKDLTDTQYF. In nucleotides, the CDR3 is TGCAGTGCCAAAGACCTCACAGATACGCAGTATTTT. The V gene is TRBV20-1, the J gene TRBJ2-3; D gene unclear. The length of the CDR3 is 12 residues. V dropped 6 bases and J dropped 2 bases, with 9 bases sitting between them. Germline V gives CDR1 DFQATT, CDR2 SNEGSKA (reference sequence).

The chain links TRBV20-1 to TRBJ2-4; 11 bases fit TRBD1. The CDR3 consists of 14 residues. The germline gives CDR1 DFQATT, CDR2 SNEGSKA (reference sequence). Trimming at V came to 6 bases and at J to 3 bases, leaving 4 bases not matched to a gene. As DNA, the CDR3 is TGCAGTGCGGGGACAGGGGGATACAAAAACATTCAGTACTTC. Its protein is CSAGTGGYKNIQYF.

In the case of this clonotype: A much larger clone lies a single base off, so this may be a read error. Because it lacks the conserved phenylalanine or tryptophan at the end, this CDR3 is likely a read error. The chain links TRBV29-1 to TRBJ2-7; D gene unclear. The CDR3 runs to 12 residues. Per the germline V gene, CDR1 is SQVTM and CDR2 is ANQGSEA. Trimming removed 4 bases at V and 0 bases at J, with 7 bases between. The CDR3 DNA follows: TGCAGCGTTGTAGGGATCTCCTACGAGCAGTACTCC. Protein product: CSVVGISYEQYS.

Worth noting for this clonotype: A read error may be the cause here, since a much bigger clone is one base away. The chain combines TRBV4-1 with TRBJ2-5; 10 bases fit TRBD2. This CDR3 contains 15 residues. CDR1 is MGHRA and CDR2 is YSYEKL in the germline V gene. Here the CDR3 reads CASSQRTSGQETQHF. Written as DNA, the CDR3 is TGCGCCAGCAGCCAACGGACTAGCGGCCAAGAGACCCAGCACTTC.

There are a few counts of this clonotype. This sequence joins TRBV20-1 and TRBJ2-4; D gene uncertain. The CDR3 loop spans 15 amino acids. The V gene lost 5 bases and the J gene lost 2 bases, with 16 bases spanning the gap. Germline V gene data show CDR1 as DFQATT and CDR2 as SNEGSKA (reference sequence). The CDR3 DNA reads as TGCAGTGCTGTATCCCTGAAGTGGCCCAAAAACATTCAGTACTTC. It encodes CSAVSLKWPKNIQYF.

This clonotype showed up many times. The chain is built from TRBV28 and TRBJ1-4; perhaps TRBD1 as D (5 bases). V shed 5 bases and J shed 6 bases, with 13 bases lying between them. This CDR3 is built from 14 residues. CDR1 and CDR2 from the germline V gene are MDHEN and SYDVKM. The chain's CDR3 is CASSRRGRDEKLFF. The CDR3 nucleotides read TGTGCCAGCAGTCGGAGGGGACGGGATGAAAAACTGTTTTTT.

This clonotype was detected only once. Just one base apart from a much larger clone, this may be a read error. The rearrangement uses TRBV5-1 and TRBJ2-7; 9 bases fit TRBD1. J was trimmed by 3 bases and V by 5 bases; bases with no gene match: 9. The germline gives CDR1 SGHRS, CDR2 YFSETQ. This CDR3 contains 15 residues. In nucleotides, the CDR3 is TGCGCCAGCAGGCTCCGGACAGGGGAAATCTACGAGCAGTACTTC. This translates into CASRLRTGEIYEQYF. Full variable domain (outside the CDR3, taken from reference TRBV5-1 and TRBJ2-7): KAGVTQTPRYLIKTRGQQVTLSCSPISGHRSVSWYQQTPGQGLQFLFEYFSETQRNKGNFPGRFSGRQFSNSRSEMNVSTLELGDSALYLCASRLRTGEIYEQYFGPGTRLTVT.

J is TRBJ1-2 and V is TRBV2; D unclear. Trimming shortened V by 0 bases and J by 4 bases, and 9 bases separated the two germline ends. The V gene's germline CDR1 is SNHLY and CDR2 FYNNEI. The CDR3 covers 14 residues. The DNA of the CDR3 is TGTGCCAGCAGTGAAGCTGGTCAGACCTATGGCTACACCTTC. Its translation: CASSEAGQTYGYTF.

V and J are TRBV20-1 and TRBJ2-7, with TRBD1 matching 7 bases. Germline-derived CDR1 and CDR2 are DFQATT and SNEGSKA (reference sequence). The trim removed 0 bases at V and 3 bases at J, leaving 8 bases unmatched. The CDR3 length is 15 residues. This CDR3 is CSARDPDRVLYEQYF. As DNA, the CDR3 is TGCAGTGCTAGAGACCCCGACAGGGTGCTCTACGAGCAGTACTTC.

This chain links TRBV7-9 with TRBJ2-1; D not certain. The V end was cut by 5 bases, the J end by 7 bases, with 12 bases between. This CDR3 has 13 amino acids. Per germline, CDR1 SEHNR and CDR2 FQNEAQ (reference sequence). The CDR3 nucleotides are TGTGCCAGCAGCATGGACCCAGAGAATGAGCAGTTCTTC. Amino acid sequence: CASSMDPENEQFF. Complete variable domain (other parts from reference TRBV7-9 and TRBJ2-1): DTGVSQNPRHKITKRGQNVTFRCDPISEHNRLYWYRQTLGQGPEFLTYFQNEAQLEKSRLLSDRFSAERPKGSFSTLEIQRTEQGDSAMYLCASSMDPENEQFFGPGTRLTVL.

The chain has TRBV4-3 and TRBJ2-1; 7 nucleotides match TRBD2. CDR1 and CDR2 from the germline V gene are LGHNA and YSLEER. The CDR3 has 14 amino acids. Losses at the gene ends were 5 bases for V and 3 bases for J; bases not matched to a gene: 4. In DNA form, the CDR3 reads TGCGCCAGCAGCGGGGGGGGGGACTACAATGAGCAGTTCTTC. Translated, it gives CASSGGGDYNEQFF.

The rearrangement uses TRBV12-3 or TRBV12-4 and TRBJ1-2; D remains ambiguous. Trimming took off 1 base at V and 1 base at J, with 10 bases between the two ends. The CDR3 totals 15 residues. The CDR3 DNA sequence: TGTGCCAGCAGTTTAGGAGGAATGCTTAACTATGGCTACACCTTC. It encodes CASSLGGMLNYGYTF.

The rearrangement links TRBV3-1 to TRBJ2-7; D is ambiguous. This CDR3 has 12 amino acids. Trimming removed 8 bases at V and 0 bases at J, with 8 bases between. From germline, CDR1 is LGHDT and CDR2 YNNKEL (reference sequence). As DNA, the CDR3 is TGTGCCAGCGGGTCGACCTCCTACGAGCAGTACTTC. Translation: CASGSTSYEQYF.

Notes on this clonotype: This may come from a read error, since a much larger clone is one base off. V gene TRBV4-1 combines with J gene TRBJ1-1, with a tentative D call TRBD1 (5 bases). V shed 0 bases and J shed 7 bases, with 12 bases lying between them. The CDR3 loop spans 14 amino acids. Germline V gene lookup returns CDR1 MGHRA and CDR2 YSYEKL. CDR3 DNA: TGCGCCAGCAGCCAAGATGAGGGGCAGGATGAAGCTTTCTTT. This encodes CASSQDEGQDEAFF.

This clonotype occurred many times. Mismatch with germline at one junction end may stem from a read error. This chain uses TRBV5-5 with TRBJ2-1; 7 bases match TRBD2. From germline, CDR1 is SGHKS and CDR2 YYEKEE (reference sequence). The length of the CDR3 is 15 residues. The CDR3 nucleotides read TGTGCCAGCAGCTTGGCCCGATCCGGACTAGAAAACCAGGTCTTC. Protein product: CASSLARSGLENQVF.

This clonotype has a count of ten or more. The chain combines TRBV7-9 with TRBJ1-1; 8 bases agree with TRBD1. Germline CDR1 SEHNR, CDR2 FQNEAQ (reference sequence). V was clipped by 1 base and J by 11 bases; unmatched bases: 3. The CDR3 has 12 residues. CDR3 sequence: CASSLGDRRAFF. The CDR3 DNA reads TGTGCCAGCAGCTTAGGGGACAGGAGGGCTTTCTTT.

There are a few counts of this clonotype. The CDR3 DNA reads as TGTGCCAGCAGGGGGGAGTTCTCTGGAAACACCATATATTTT. This gives the protein CASRGEFSGNTIYF. V usage is TRBV12-3 or TRBV12-4 and J usage is TRBJ1-3, with D perhaps TRBD1 (5 bases). This CDR3 is built from 14 residues. V lost 6 bases, J lost 0 bases, and 9 bases lay in between.

This clonotype was counted at least ten times. The chain is built from TRBV19 and TRBJ1-5, with 8 bases matching TRBD1. The germline V gene has CDR1 LNHDA and CDR2 SQIVND (reference sequence). There are 15 residues in the CDR3. V shed 9 bases, J shed 1 base, and the junction held 8 bases outside the gene matches. CDR3: CASSGQGGSNQPQHF. CDR3 DNA: TGTGCCAGCTCCGGACAGGGAGGGAGCAATCAGCCCCAGCATTTT.

This clonotype was seen more than once but under ten times. The V gene is TRBV12-5, the J gene TRBJ2-5, with D possibly matching TRBD2 (6 bases). The CDR3 spans 15 residues. Germline V gives CDR1 LGHNT, CDR2 FRNRAP. Trimming took off 5 bases at V and 3 bases at J, with 16 bases between the two ends. The CDR3 nucleotides are TGTGCTAGTGGTGTGACCGGGACTGAAGAAGAGACCCAGTACTTC. It is translated as CASGVTGTEEETQYF. Complete variable domain (other parts from reference TRBV12-5 and TRBJ2-5): DARVTQTPRHKVTEMGQEVTMRCQPILGHNTVFWYRQTMMQGLELLAYFRNRAPLDDSGMPKDRFSAEMPDATLATLKIQPSEPRDSAVYFCASGVTGTEEETQYFGPGTRLLVL.

This chain links TRBV15 with TRBJ1-1; TRBD1 matches at 8 bases. The germline V gene has CDR1 LNHNV and CDR2 YYDKDF (reference sequence). V lost 5 bases to trimming and J lost 3 bases; unmatched junction nucleotides: 11. This CDR3 contains 16 residues. In nucleotides, the CDR3 is TGTGCCACCAGCTCAGACAGGGGCCCCGTTGACACTGAAGCTTTCTTT. Translation: CATSSDRGPVDTEAFF.

This clonotype was seen a handful of times. The gene calls are TRBV3-1 and TRBJ1-1; D gene ambiguous. The CDR3 is 13 amino acids. V dropped 3 bases and J dropped 6 bases, with 11 bases sitting between them. Germline-derived CDR1 and CDR2 are LGHDT and YNNKEL (reference sequence). The DNA for the CDR3 is TGTGCCAGCAGCCAGATCGACCGCCCTGAAGCTTTCTTT. Encoded protein: CASSQIDRPEAFF.

The sample holds one count of this clonotype. The chain combines TRBV6-1 with TRBJ2-5; TRBD1 is a possible D gene (6 bases). Germline V gene lookup returns CDR1 MNHNS and CDR2 SASEGT. The CDR3 is made up of 16 amino acids. The V and J ends lost 2 bases and 2 bases respectively, with 15 bases between them. The CDR3 protein is CASSEYKAGVQETQYF. CDR3 sequence (DNA): TGTGCCAGCAGTGAATACAAGGCAGGGGTACAAGAGACCCAGTACTTC.